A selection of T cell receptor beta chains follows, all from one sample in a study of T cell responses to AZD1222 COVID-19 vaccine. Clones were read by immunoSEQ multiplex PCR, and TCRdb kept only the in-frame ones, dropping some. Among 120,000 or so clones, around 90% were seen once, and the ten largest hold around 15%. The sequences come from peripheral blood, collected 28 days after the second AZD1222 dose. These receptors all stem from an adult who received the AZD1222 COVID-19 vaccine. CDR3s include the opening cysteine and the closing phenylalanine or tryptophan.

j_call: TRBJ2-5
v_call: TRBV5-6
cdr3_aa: CASSRGTGQETQYF

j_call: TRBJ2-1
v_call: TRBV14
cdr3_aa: CASRSQGPEQFF

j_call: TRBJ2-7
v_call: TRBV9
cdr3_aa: CASSPYPRQGGYEQYF

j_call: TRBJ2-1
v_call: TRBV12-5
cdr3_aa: CASGLALMRNEQFF

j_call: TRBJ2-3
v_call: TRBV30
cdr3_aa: CAWSARGDTQYF

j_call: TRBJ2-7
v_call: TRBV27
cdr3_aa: CASSQNEGLAGVYEQYF

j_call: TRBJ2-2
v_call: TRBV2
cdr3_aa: CASTPVRGGTGELFF

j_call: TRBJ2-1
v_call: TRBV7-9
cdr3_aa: CASRPRGQSSSYNEQFF

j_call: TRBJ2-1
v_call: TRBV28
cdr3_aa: CASLPRDRISNEQFF

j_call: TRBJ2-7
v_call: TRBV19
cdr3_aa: CASEGPGWQGTYEQYF

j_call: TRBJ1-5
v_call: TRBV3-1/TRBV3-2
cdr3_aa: CASSLGNQPQHF